This TCR beta chain was sequenced for a study of identical twins. V was pared by 0 bases and J by 3 bases, with 6 bases between. Per the germline V gene, CDR1 is SGHRS and CDR2 is YFSETQ. CDR3 length equals 13 residues. Findings and caveats of the study: Abundant beta clonotypes from cord blood had fewer insertions, unlike memory repertoires, which showed none. Those out-of-frame alpha sequences shared by twins showed an excess of low generation probability.

This clonotype showed up many times. The antigen is unknown. TCRdb passed the 5' RACE reads through MiXCR, listing each CDR3 protein once. The sample contains around 490,000 distinct CDR3 sequences, 13% to 15% of which appear only once. This same sample was also taken into another study, of yellow fever vaccine responses in identical twins.

Material for sequencing was CD4+ T cells sorted from blood. J is TRBJ2-5 and V is TRBV5-1; no clear D. This receptor was taken from a woman aged 18-29 years in good health. The CDR3 DNA reads TGCGCCAGCAGCTTGGCTAGGGAAGAGACCCAGTACTTC. Translation gives CASSLAREETQYF.